The rows below give T cell receptor beta chains drawn from one sample of a study of PD-1 blockade in classical Hodgkin lymphoma. The protocol was immunoSEQ multiplex PCR, while the TCRdb copy is restricted to in-frame clones and leaves out a portion. The sample has more than 9,500 clones; 84% are singletons. The source was CD8+ T cells from blood, collected at baseline. The receptor set was obtained from a human donor with classical Hodgkin lymphoma. Each CDR3 is given with its conserved first and last residue. Fields, in order: clone size, J gene, V gene, D gene, CDR3 DNA, CDR3 protein. D genes are given only for firm matches. The listing skips clone size in some rows; elsewhere it reads once, few, many or a size class.

NA TRBJ1-2 TRBV6-5 NA TGTGCCAGCAGCCTCGCATGGAGAGACTATGGCTACACCTTC CASSLAWRDYGYTF
few TRBJ2-7 TRBV4-1 NA TGCGCCAGCAGCCAAGATTCTCGGCCCCCCGCATACGAGCAGTACTTC CASSQDSRPPAYEQYF
NA TRBJ2-1 TRBV19 NA TGTGCCAGTACGGGTTACCAGTACAATGAGCAGTTCTTC CASTGYQYNEQFF
NA TRBJ1-2 TRBV5-8 TRBD1 TGTGCCAGCAGGAAGACAGGGAACGACTATGGCTACACCTTC CASRKTGNDYGYTF
NA TRBJ2-2 TRBV4-3 TRBD2 TGCGCCAGCAGCCAAGACTGGGGACTAGCGGGAGGGCCAGGGGACACCGGGGAGCTGTTTTTT CASSQDWGLAGGPGDTGELFF
NA TRBJ2-7 TRBV4-1 NA TGCGCCAGCAGCCAAGAAGCGGCCCCGAGACCCTACGAGCAGTACTTC CASSQEAAPRPYEQYF
NA TRBJ2-5 TRBV25-1 TRBD2 TGTGCCAGCAGTGAGTCCACTAGCGGAAAAGAGACCCAGTACTTC CASSESTSGKETQYF
NA TRBJ2-7 TRBV4-1 TRBD1 TGCGCCAGCAGCCGGTCGGACAGGGGCGCCTACGAGCAGTACTTC CASSRSDRGAYEQYF
NA TRBJ1-5 TRBV4-2 NA TGTGCCAGCAGCCAAATCAGCGGGAGCAATCAGCCCCAGCATTTT CASSQISGSNQPQHF
NA TRBJ2-7 TRBV4-2 TRBD1 TGTGCCAGCAGCGTACCGGGACAGGGATACGAGCAGTACTTC CASSVPGQGYEQYF
NA TRBJ1-4 TRBV4-3 NA TGCGCCAGCAGCCAAGCCGGCAGGGAGAATGAAAAACTGTTTTTT CASSQAGRENEKLFF
NA TRBJ2-1 TRBV29-1 NA TGCAGCGTTGTACTCGGGAACAATGAGCAGTTCTTC CSVVLGNNEQFF
NA TRBJ1-2 TRBV6-5 NA TGTGCCAGCAGTTACCAAGGAGGGGGAGACTATGGCTACACCTTC CASSYQGGGDYGYTF
NA TRBJ1-3 TRBV12-5 NA TGTGCTAGTAAGGGGGAACGGGGAAACACCATATATTTT CASKGERGNTIYF
NA TRBJ2-3 TRBV30 NA TGTGCCTGGAGTGTGGGCGGTAGCACAGATACGCAGTATTTT CAWSVGGSTDTQYF
NA TRBJ2-4 TRBV4-2 NA TGTGCCAGCAGCCAAGAGGGTTGGGGCGCGAGGATAGAGGCCAAAAACATTCAGTACTTC CASSQEGWGARIEAKNIQYF
NA TRBJ2-1 TRBV19 NA TGTGCCAGTAGTTACAGCGGGCTCTATATGTTCTTC CASSYSGLYMFF
NA TRBJ2-7 TRBV27 TRBD1 TGTGCCAGCAGTCTTTGGGGGACAGGCCCCTACGAGCAGTACTTC CASSLWGTGPYEQYF
NA TRBJ1-1 TRBV2 NA TGTGCCACCGGGGGGGGGTCGAACACTGAAGCTTTCTTT CATGGGSNTEAFF
NA TRBJ2-7 TRBV2 TRBD2 TGTGCCAGCAGTGAAGCGCGGGGGTTTGTCCCCTACGATCCCTACGAGCAGTACTTC CASSEARGFVPYDPYEQYF
once TRBJ1-1 TRBV25-1 NA TGTGCCAGCAGTTCAACAAAATGGAAAACTGAAGGAGCTTTCTTT CASSSTKWKTEGAFF
NA TRBJ2-1 TRBV13 TRBD2 TGTGCCAGCAGCTCCCTGTTGGTAGCGGGGCTAAATGAGCAGTTCTTC CASSSLLVAGLNEQFF
NA TRBJ2-7 TRBV27 NA TGTGCCAGCAGTTTATCAAGCGGACCCGAGCAGTACTTC CASSLSSGPEQYF
NA TRBJ2-1 TRBV7-6 TRBD2 TGTGCCAGCAGCCAATCCGCTTATGGACTAGCTGGCGAGCAGTTCTTC CASSQSAYGLAGEQFF
NA TRBJ1-5 TRBV5-6 TRBD1 TGTGCCAGCAGCTTACTGCAGGGGGCAGGGCAGCCCCAGCATTTT CASSLLQGAGQPQHF
few TRBJ1-1 TRBV10-1 NA TGCGCCAGCAGTGACTTAAAGAGTGGTGAAGCTTTCTTT CASSDLKSGEAFF
NA TRBJ2-3 TRBV6-6 NA TGTGCCAGCAGCCCCCCACTAGAGAAGGGCACAGATACGCAGTATTTT CASSPPLEKGTDTQYF
NA TRBJ2-2 TRBV28 TRBD2 TGTGCCAGCAGTTTACGATCCTACGGGAGGGTTGCCGGGGAGCTGTTTTTT CASSLRSYGRVAGELFF
NA TRBJ1-1 TRBV5-4 NA TGTGCCAGCAGCTTAGGGGGTGAAGCTTTCTTT CASSLGGEAFF
NA TRBJ1-5 TRBV27 NA TGTGCCAGCAGTTTATCGTCCGGCAGCAATCAGCCCCAGCATTTT CASSLSSGSNQPQHF
NA TRBJ1-2 TRBV14 NA TGTGCCAGCAGCCAAGATCTGACCATCCTTGACTACACCTTC CASSQDLTILDYTF
once TRBJ2-3 TRBV28 NA TGTGCCAGCAGTCCCCGGACAGTTACTAGCACAGATACGCAGTATTTT CASSPRTVTSTDTQYF
NA TRBJ2-7 TRBV4-1 TRBD1 TGCGCCAGCAGCGAGGTGTACAGGGGGGTCGGGGAGCAGTACTTC CASSEVYRGVGEQYF
once TRBJ2-1 TRBV6-6 TRBD2 TGTGCCAGCAGTGAGTGGGGGGGTTACAATGAGCAGTTCTTC CASSEWGGYNEQFF
NA TRBJ1-2 TRBV19 NA TGTGCCAGTAGTCCGGGTTATGGCTACACCTTC CASSPGYGYTF
NA TRBJ2-7 TRBV7-9 NA TGTGCCAGCAGGACAAGCCGCGGGGTTGGTTTATTCTACGAGCAGTACTTC CASRTSRGVGLFYEQYF
few TRBJ1-5 TRBV7-2 NA TGTGCCAGCAGCTGGGCGGGGAATCAGCCCCAGCATTTT CASSWAGNQPQHF
NA TRBJ2-7 TRBV19 TRBD1 TGTGCCAGTAGTGTCGGACAGGGGTCCTACGAGCAGTACTTC CASSVGQGSYEQYF
once TRBJ2-7 TRBV5-4 NA TGTGCCAGCAGCTTGGGGCGGGGACCGGGAATCGAGCAGTACTTC CASSLGRGPGIEQYF
few TRBJ1-1 TRBV7-9 TRBD1 TGTGCCAGCAGCTTAGAGGGGACAGGCTACGAAGCTTTCTTT CASSLEGTGYEAFF
NA TRBJ1-5 TRBV27 TRBD1 TGTGCCAGCAGTTTAGGACAGGGGATGGATCAGCCCCAGCATTTT CASSLGQGMDQPQHF
once TRBJ2-1 TRBV5-1 NA TGCGCCAGCAGCCCGACAGCTTATTTCTCCTACAATGAGCAGTTCTTC CASSPTAYFSYNEQFF
NA TRBJ2-3 TRBV10-1 TRBD2 TGCGCCAGCAGCCGAAAGACTAGCGAAACCACAGATACGCAGTATTTT CASSRKTSETTDTQYF
once TRBJ1-5 TRBV19 NA TGTGCCAGTAGTATGGGTCAGAATCAGCCCCAGCATTTT CASSMGQNQPQHF
NA TRBJ2-5 TRBV25-1 TRBD2 TGTGCCAGCAGTGCCCCTAGCGGGAGTGAGACCCAGTACTTC CASSAPSGSETQYF
NA TRBJ1-2 TRBV27 TRBD1 TGTGCCAGCAGTTTATGGGGACAGGGTCTTGGCTACACCTTC CASSLWGQGLGYTF
NA TRBJ1-1 TRBV18 TRBD1 TGTGCCAGCTCACCCACCGGGACAGTTTTATACACTGAAGCTTTCTTT CASSPTGTVLYTEAFF
NA TRBJ2-2 TRBV28 TRBD2 TGTGCCAGCAGTTTACTCCTAGCGGAATCGAACACCGGGGAGCTGTTTTTT CASSLLLAESNTGELFF
NA TRBJ2-7 TRBV27 NA TGTGCCAGCAGTCCTTTATCGGCTAAACGCGGGATGGCGAACGAGCAGTACTTC CASSPLSAKRGMANEQYF
NA TRBJ2-3 TRBV13 TRBD2 TGTGCCAGCAGCTTACGGGAGGGCCTCACAGATACGCAGTATTTT CASSLREGLTDTQYF
NA TRBJ2-7 TRBV11-1 TRBD1 TGTGCCAGCAGCCGAGGCGGGGGACAGGGGAACGAGCAGTACTTC CASSRGGGQGNEQYF
NA TRBJ2-4 TRBV6-1 NA TGTGCCAGCAGTGAGCTTCTTCTAGCCAAAAACATTCAGTACTTC CASSELLLAKNIQYF
NA TRBJ1-5 TRBV19 TRBD1 TGTGCCAGTAGAGGACAGGGGGATCAGCCCCAGCATTTT CASRGQGDQPQHF
NA TRBJ2-6 TRBV4-3 NA TGCGCCAGCAGCCAAGATATGGGGACCAACGTCCTGACTTTC CASSQDMGTNVLTF
NA TRBJ1-4 TRBV7-9 NA TGTGCCAGCAGCTTAGGCCATTCGGGGGGCGCGAATGAAAAACTGTTTTTT CASSLGHSGGANEKLFF
NA TRBJ1-2 TRBV9 NA TGTGCCAGCAGCGTAGGCGGATTACCTGCTGGCTACACCTTC CASSVGGLPAGYTF
once TRBJ2-5 TRBV28 NA TGTGCCAGCCGGGGGCCGGAATCGGAGACCCAGTACTTC CASRGPESETQYF
NA TRBJ2-5 TRBV11-2 TRBD2 TGTGCCAGCAGTCTCAGGACTAGCGGGAGGGGAGAGACCCAGTACTTC CASSLRTSGRGETQYF
NA TRBJ2-7 TRBV29-1 NA TGCAGCGCCCTCGCCAGTACCTACGAGCAGTACTTC CSALASTYEQYF
NA TRBJ2-5 TRBV11-2 NA TGTGCCAGCAGCTTACAGCGAGAAGAGACCCAGTACTTC CASSLQREETQYF